Sequencing of this T cell receptor beta chain was carried out in a study of OX40 agonist ivuxolimab in advanced cancers. The study in broad terms: Ivuxolimab was a fully human IgG2 agonistic monoclonal antibody targeting the costimulatory receptor OX40 (CD134). Intravenous ivuxolimab was administered to patients every 2 weeks at six dose levels: 0.01, 0.1, 0.3, 1.5, 3 and 10 mg/kg. Among the 52 dose-escalation patients, roughly 20 had hepatocellular carcinoma, about 15 melanoma, 9 renal cell carcinoma and 9 head and neck cancer. In the dose-escalation cohort, approximately 80% of patients were male, and the mean age was approximately 60 years with a range of roughly 20 to 80. Patients were allowed to have had prior anti-PD-1, anti-PD-L1 or anti-CTLA-4 therapy, and 40% of the dose-escalation patients had previously received checkpoint inhibitors. Partial responses occurred in three dose-escalation patients: two with cutaneous melanoma and one with hepatocellular carcinoma. The point of sequencing TCRbeta in the periphery was to test whether ivuxolimab changed TCR sequence diversity and drove clonal T-cell expansion. The paper reports the monotherapy dose-escalation portion (N of about 50 patients) of the phase I ivuxolimab trial. The full study reports these points: After ivuxolimab, expanded clones were on average more numerous among CD8+ T cells than among CD4+ T cells. At doses of 0.1 to 3.0 mg/kg, clonal expansion of both CD4+ and CD8+ T cells in blood was seen between baseline and week 6. Antigen specificity was not determined for the clonally expanded peripheral T cells. Partial responders in the 0.1-3.0 mg/kg groups had among the lowest normalized peripheral clonal expansion, especially among CD8+ T cells. Low levels of normalized T-cell clonal expansion were also seen in some patients who did not respond.

Patients with a history of autoimmune disease or receiving systemic immunosuppression were excluded from the trial. In every dose cohort, peripheral blood was drawn for TCR sequencing at baseline, cycle 4 day 1, and cycle 7 day 1. Samples came from an open-label, multicenter, first-in-human phase I dose-escalation trial of ivuxolimab. Adults with locally advanced or metastatic melanoma, renal cell, hepatocellular, or head and neck squamous cell carcinoma were enrolled in the trial. Before TCR sequencing, CD4+ T cells and CD8+ T cells from peripheral blood were sorted into separate populations. For sequencing of the TCRbeta CDR3 region, genomic DNA was extracted from the sorted cells. The immunoSEQ Assay was used to sequence the TCRbeta CDR3 regions. The clones in this table, taken by TCRdb from immuneACCESS, are in-frame only. Not every clone is retained; where verified, under half of the shortfall comes from an unresolved V gene, and the cause of the rest is unknown. The sample table holds under 85,000 clones, of which 90% to 95% were seen once. Around 21% of the sample comes from the top ten.

Turning to this clone: Its antigen remains unidentified. Qualities for individual bases were not recorded, and no much larger clone is one base off.

The germline V gene (reference sequence) specifies SGHKS as CDR1 and YYEKEE as CDR2. Spanning cysteine to phenylalanine, the CDR3 consists of 15 amino acids. The kept DNA is CDR3 alone, 45 bases in frame from the first base. Trimming accounts for 0 bases at V and 4 bases at J, while the number of junction bases matched to no gene is 4. This clonotype was sampled from an adult with an advanced solid tumor such as melanoma, head and neck, liver or kidney cancer. Sample: CD4+ or CD8+ T cells sorted from blood, taken in a trial of the OX40 agonist ivuxolimab. This chain is built from TRBV5-5 and TRBJ2-7; TRBD1 aligns with 10 central bases. The base sequence is TGTGCCAGCAGCTTGGGCCGGGACAGGGGTTACGAGCAGTACTTC. Translated, this is CASSLGRDRGYEQYF.